These 3 T cell receptor beta chains came from one sample sequenced in a study of blood T cell repertoires in COVID-19. Sequenced by immunoSEQ multiplex PCR; TCRdb stores in-frame clones only, minus some. The table records 210,000 or so clones, around 90% of them present only once. Input material: peripheral blood. These receptor sequences come from a man between 25 and 39 years old with COVID-19, enrolled during active disease.

The gene calls are TRBV30 and TRBJ2-1; the match to TRBD2 covers 7 bases. The CDR3 sequence is 12 residues long. Trimming cost V 0 bases and J 9 bases; bases outside gene matches: 2. Germline V gene lookup returns CDR1 GTSNPN and CDR2 SVGIG (reference sequence). The CDR3 loop reads CAWSVWGGEQFF. The CDR3 region has the DNA TGTGCCTGGAGTGTATGGGGGGGTGAGCAGTTCTTC.

The gene calls are TRBV20-1 and TRBJ1-5, with 10 nucleotides matching TRBD1. The germline CDR1 and CDR2 sequences are DFQATT and SNEGSKA (reference sequence). The V gene end was trimmed by 5 bases and the J gene end by 5 bases; junction bases not matched to a gene: 6. This CDR3 spans 14 amino acids. The CDR3 DNA is TGCAGTGCTGGTGGACAGGGGGAACATCAGCCCCAGCATTTT. It codes for CSAGGQGEHQPQHF.

This chain connects TRBV27 to TRBJ2-1, with 7 bases matching TRBD1. With V trimmed by 5 bases and J by 2 bases, 9 bases remained unmatched. CDR3 length: 16 amino acids. Germline-derived CDR1 and CDR2 are MNHEY and SMNVEV (reference sequence). CDR3 nucleotides: TGTGCCAGCAGTCTTAACTCCGGGACAGCCTACAATGAGCAGTTCTTC. Translation gives CASSLNSGTAYNEQFF.